What follows is one TCR beta chain and its context. This sample was included in a study of blood T cell repertoires in COVID-19. At the level of the study: Collection of acute and convalescent COVID-19 samples took place in the United States, Italy and Spain. The cDNA or gDNA used as material had been derived from T cells, B-cell-depleted T cells, or PBMCs.

In the study's own analysis: Nucleated cell counts were estimated from reference gene primer amplification. This table comes from immunoSEQ multiplex PCR, and its TCRdb copy is limited to in-frame clones, with some not included. V and J calls and clone size follow that table, whereas D and trimming were derived from the DNA. Of over 100,000 clones listed, approximately 78% are singletons. The V gene lost 1 base and the J gene lost 4 bases, with 5 bases spanning the gap. The CDR3 has 13 amino acids. Germline CDR1 MNHNS, CDR2 SASEGT. The clonotype comes from an older man with acute or convalescent COVID-19. The chain employs TRBV6-1 and TRBJ1-3; D not resolved. Sequenced: peripheral blood. CDR3: CASSEGPGNTIYF. The CDR3 region has the DNA TGTGCCAGCAGTGAAGGTCCAGGAAACACCATATATTTT.